This is a list of T cell receptor beta chains from one sample in a study of T cell clones after liver transplantation. The data were produced by immunoSEQ multiplex PCR, yet TCRdb's version contains in-frame clones alone and is incomplete. The sample records 75,000 to 95,000 clones, less than 85% being singletons. The sample in question was CD4+ T cells from blood, obtained at the 22-month timepoint. These receptors were taken from a human patient who received a liver transplant. Part of the T cell pool may stem from the graft donor. Both conserved end residues are part of each CDR3. Each record gives: D gene, V gene, J gene, clone size, CDR3 DNA, CDR3 protein. A D gene is named only where the DNA matches it firmly. Not all rows give a size; the values are once, few, many and, for expanded clones, a class.

>TRBD1|TRBV16|TRBJ1-2|.
TGTGCCAGCAGCCAAGATTTATGGACCGGGACAGCTTTCTTC
CASSQDLWTGTAFF
>.|TRBV6-5|TRBJ2-2|.
TGTGCCAGCGAGACCCCCCCCACCGGGGAGCTGTTTTTT
CASETPPTGELFF
>TRBD1|TRBV5-1|TRBJ2-2|.
TGCGCCAGCAGCCCCGGACAGGGGGGGGTCACCGGGGAGCTGTTTTTT
CASSPGQGGVTGELFF
>.|TRBV12-2|TRBJ1-1|.
TGTGCAAGTCGCTTTGATCATGGTACTGAAGCTTTCTTT
CASRFDHGTEAFF
>TRBD1|TRBV6-1|TRBJ2-5|few
TGTGCCAGCAGTAAGGACAGGGGACGAGAGACCCAGTACTTC
CASSKDRGRETQYF
>.|TRBV27|TRBJ1-1|.
TGTGCCAGCAGAAGGAACAGGGAGAACACTGAAGCTTTCTTT
CASRRNRENTEAFF
>.|TRBV5-4|TRBJ2-2|.
TGTGCCAGCAGCCCTGAGGTGGACCATGTAACCGGGGAGCTGTTTTTT
CASSPEVDHVTGELFF
>TRBD2|TRBV5-1|TRBJ2-3|once
TGCGCCAGCAGCGTAGTAGCGGGAGGAGTAGATACGCAGTATTTT
CASSVVAGGVDTQYF
>TRBD2|TRBV28|TRBJ2-3|.
TGTGCCAGCAGTTGGTCTAGCGGAGGCACAGATACGCAGTATTTT
CASSWSSGGTDTQYF
>TRBD1|TRBV18|TRBJ1-1|.
TGTGCCAGCTCACCAGGGACAGGGGGTGGCTTGAACACTGAAGCTTTCTTT
CASSPGTGGGLNTEAFF
>.|TRBV5-5|TRBJ2-1|.
TGTGCCAGCAGCGCTAGTGTCCGAAATGAGCAGTTCTTC
CASSASVRNEQFF
>.|TRBV6-1|TRBJ2-7|.
TGTGCCAGCAGTGATTGGGGGAGGTCCTACGAGCAGTACTTC
CASSDWGRSYEQYF
>.|TRBV11-2|TRBJ2-6|few
TGTGCCAGCAGTCCTATTGGGGGCTCCGGGGCCAACGTCCTGACTTTC
CASSPIGGSGANVLTF
>.|TRBV5-6|TRBJ1-1|.
TGTGCCAGCAGCTTCAGGTTTACTGAAGCTTTCTTT
CASSFRFTEAFF
>.|TRBV7-3|TRBJ1-2|.
TGTGCCAGCAGCGAATCCTCTGTTAGTGAGGGCTACACCTTC
CASSESSVSEGYTF
>.|TRBV5-1|TRBJ1-1|.
TGCGCCAGCAGCCTCAATGGGGGATTGAACACTGAAGCTTTCTTT
CASSLNGGLNTEAFF
>TRBD2|TRBV7-2|TRBJ2-3|once
TGTGCCAGCAGCTTAGCCGCTAGCGGGGGAGATACGCAGTATTTT
CASSLAASGGDTQYF
>.|TRBV5-6|TRBJ1-1|.
TGTGCCAGCAGCAGGGACGGTAACACTGAAGCTTTCTTT
CASSRDGNTEAFF
>.|TRBV7-2|TRBJ1-1|few
TGTGCCAGCAGCTTAAGAACTGAAGCTTTCTTT
CASSLRTEAFF
>.|TRBV28|TRBJ2-7|few
TGTGCCAGCAGTCGACTTTGGGTGGGCCATGTCCGAGTCTACGAGCAGTACTTC
CASSRLWVGHVRVYEQYF
>.|TRBV5-1|TRBJ1-1|.
TGCGCCAGCAGCTTGGGAGGGGCCCTGAACACTGAAGCTTTCTTT
CASSLGGALNTEAFF
>.|TRBV6-1|TRBJ2-7|.
TGTGCCAGCAGTCCAGGGTATAGGGAGCAGTACTTC
CASSPGYREQYF
>.|TRBV6-5|TRBJ1-5|once
TGTGCCAGCAGTTACTCGCAGGGTTGGCTGCCCCAGCATTTT
CASSYSQGWLPQHF
>.|TRBV5-1|TRBJ2-5|.
TGCGCCAGCAGCTTACAGCCACAAGAGACCCAGTACTTC
CASSLQPQETQYF
>TRBD2|TRBV2|TRBJ2-1|.
TGTGCCAGCAGTACCAGCGGGGTGAGATACAATGAGCAGTTCTTC
CASSTSGVRYNEQFF
>.|TRBV5-6|TRBJ2-1|.
TGTGCCAGCAGCTCCGGGACTTACTACAATGAGCAGTTCTTC
CASSSGTYYNEQFF
>.|TRBV9|TRBJ2-5|.
TGTGCCAGCAGCGGTTCCTTAGCGGTTCAAGAGACCCAGTACTTC
CASSGSLAVQETQYF
>TRBD1|TRBV9|TRBJ1-3|.
TGTGCCAGCAGCGGGGGGACAGGGAGTTTCGAAAACACCATATATTTT
CASSGGTGSFENTIYF
>.|TRBV27|TRBJ2-2|.
TGTGCCAGCAGTCCCTACGGGGGGCAGGGATTGAGAACCGGGGAGCTGTTTTTT
CASSPYGGQGLRTGELFF
>TRBD2|TRBV5-1|TRBJ2-5|.
TGCGCCAGCAGCTTAGGGGTAGCGGGAGCTGAGACCCAGTACTTC
CASSLGVAGAETQYF
>TRBD1|TRBV7-9|TRBJ2-3|once
TGTGCCAGCAGCTCGGGACAGGACAACACAGATACGCAGTATTTT
CASSSGQDNTDTQYF
>.|TRBV5-1|TRBJ1-1|.
TGCGCCAGCAGCCAGGAAGGTATGGGCACTGAAGCTTTCTTT
CASSQEGMGTEAFF
>.|TRBV6-6|TRBJ2-3|once
TGTGCCAGCAGTTACTCGAGGGGGAGTGGCACAGATACGCAGTATTTT
CASSYSRGSGTDTQYF
>TRBD2|TRBV7-2|TRBJ2-3|.
TGTGCCAGCAGCCCAGCGGGGGGGCATCAAGATACGCAGTATTTT
CASSPAGGHQDTQYF
>.|TRBV27|TRBJ1-5|.
TGTGCCAGCAGCCCCAGTAGGAGCAATCAGCCCCAGCATTTT
CASSPSRSNQPQHF
>TRBD2|TRBV19|TRBJ2-2|.
TGTGCCAGTAGTACCCGAGGGACTAGCGGGACCGGGGAGCTGTTTTTT
CASSTRGTSGTGELFF
>.|TRBV28|TRBJ1-5|.
TGTGCCAGCATGACGGGCAATCAGCCCCAGCATTTT
CASMTGNQPQHF
>TRBD1|TRBV7-8|TRBJ2-7|.
TGTGCCAGCAGCCCCGGACAGGGCCGAGTGTACTTC
CASSPGQGRVYF
>.|TRBV10-2|TRBJ1-2|.
TGCGCCAGCAGTGACCCCCCGCAGGTGGAATATGGCTACACCTTC
CASSDPPQVEYGYTF
>.|TRBV6-4|TRBJ1-4|.
TGTGCCAGCAGTGACTCAGGGCAGGGGCCGGAGAATGAAAAACTGTTTTTT
CASSDSGQGPENEKLFF
>TRBD1|TRBV7-9|TRBJ1-1|.
TGTGCCAGCAGCCTTCGGACAGGGGCCGACGCTGAAGCTTTCTTT
CASSLRTGADAEAFF
>TRBD1|TRBV5-6|TRBJ2-3|.
TGTGCCAGCAGCCTCGACACAGGACAGGGGGGGGCAGATACGCAGTATTTT
CASSLDTGQGGADTQYF
>.|TRBV5-5|TRBJ2-7|.
TGTGCCAGCAGCAGGGAGGCCTACGAGCAGTACTTC
CASSREAYEQYF
>.|TRBV7-9|TRBJ1-3|.
TGTGCCAGCAGCTTAGGTGGGACATCCTCCTCTGGAAACACCATATATTTT
CASSLGGTSSSGNTIYF
>TRBD2|TRBV4-1|TRBJ2-5|.
TGCGCCAGCACCAAGACTAGCGGGGTGGAGACCCAGTACTTC
CASTKTSGVETQYF